This T cell receptor beta chain emerged from a study of cytomegalovirus exposure and HLA in healthy donors. General observations from the study: Later examination showed HLA-associated TCR beta chains had greater clonal expansion than equally common others. From TCR beta sequences, most subjects' HLA-A and HLA-B alleles were reportedly predicted accurately. It emerged from a later analysis that several of the most significant clusters appeared to be linked to common viral pathogens.

The CDR3 length is 14 residues. The germline V gene encodes CDR1 GTSNPN and CDR2 SVGIG (reference sequence). Trimming removed 2 bases at V and 7 bases at J, with 17 bases between. The PCR was carried out with 60 Vbeta primers and 13 Jbeta primers. Only in-frame clones appear in the TCRdb table, and some are missing; sequencing was by immunoSEQ multiplex PCR. The table lists about 55,000 clones. As regards this clone: The target antigen is unknown.

Sequencing input: PBMCs. The receptor comes from a man aged 45-65 years in good health and CMV-seropositive. The chain has TRBV30 and TRBJ1-1, with D possibly TRBD1 on 5 matching bases. CDR3 sequence: CAWSLGRVPLEAFF. CDR3 nucleotide sequence: TGTGCCTGGAGTCTTGGCAGGGTTCCCCTTGAAGCTTTCTTT. The variable domain in full, completed from reference TRBV30 and TRBJ1-1, reads SQTIHQWPATLVQPVGSPLSLECTVEGTSNPNLYWYRQAAGRGLQLLFYSVGIGQISSEVPQNLSASRPQDRQFILSSKKLLLSDSGFYLCAWSLGRVPLEAFFGQGTRLTVV.